A selection of T cell receptor beta chains follows, all from one sample in a study of shared clonotypes between healthy human individuals. Some clones are missing from TCRdb's copy, which holds only in-frame ones; the method was immunoSEQ multiplex PCR. The table records 700,000 or so clones, about three quarters of them present only once. Sequencing was performed on memory CD4+ T cells sorted from blood. These receptors all come from a woman aged 25 to 39 in good health. CDR3s include the opening cysteine and the closing phenylalanine or tryptophan. Each record gives: J gene, clone size, D gene, V gene, CDR3 DNA, CDR3 protein. The D gene is left open where the match is weak. Not all rows give a size; the values are once, few, many and, for expanded clones, a class.

j_call: TRBJ1-3
clone_size: NA
d_call: NA
v_call: TRBV28
cdr3_nt: TGTGCCAGCAGACCCACCCCGGGGACGGCTGGAAACACCATATATTTT
cdr3_aa: CASRPTPGTAGNTIYF

j_call: TRBJ2-5
clone_size: NA
d_call: NA
v_call: TRBV11-2
cdr3_nt: TGTGCCAGCAGCTATGGCCATGGAGTCACGCGAGGGGAGACCCAGTACTTC
cdr3_aa: CASSYGHGVTRGETQYF

j_call: TRBJ2-1
clone_size: few
d_call: NA
v_call: TRBV13
cdr3_nt: TGTGCCAGCAGCTTAGGGATGCCGACCAATGAGCAGTTCTTC
cdr3_aa: CASSLGMPTNEQFF

j_call: TRBJ2-1
clone_size: NA
d_call: TRBD2
v_call: TRBV10-1
cdr3_nt: TGCGCCAGCAGTGACGGCGCGGGAGCCTACAATGAGCAGTTCTTC
cdr3_aa: CASSDGAGAYNEQFF

j_call: TRBJ2-1
clone_size: NA
d_call: TRBD2
v_call: TRBV27
cdr3_nt: TGTGCCAGCAGTTTCACCCCTCTAGCGGGAGAACGGAATGAGCAGTTCTTC
cdr3_aa: CASSFTPLAGERNEQFF

j_call: TRBJ1-1
clone_size: NA
d_call: TRBD1
v_call: TRBV27
cdr3_nt: TGTGCCAGCAGTTTCTATCGGGGGGTGACGACAGGGGCTGAAGCTTTCTTT
cdr3_aa: CASSFYRGVTTGAEAFF

j_call: TRBJ2-7
clone_size: NA
d_call: NA
v_call: TRBV14
cdr3_nt: TGTGCCAGCAGCCAGAGTAGCTACGAGCAGTACTTC
cdr3_aa: CASSQSSYEQYF

j_call: TRBJ2-2
clone_size: few
d_call: TRBD1
v_call: TRBV7-9
cdr3_nt: TGTGCCAGCAGCGAGCTCCGGACAGGGTCTTCCGGGGAGCTGTTTTTT
cdr3_aa: CASSELRTGSSGELFF

j_call: TRBJ2-7
clone_size: once
d_call: NA
v_call: TRBV29-1
cdr3_nt: TGCAGCGTTGAAGATCGGTCCTCGGGCTACGAGCAGTACTTC
cdr3_aa: CSVEDRSSGYEQYF

j_call: TRBJ1-5
clone_size: many
d_call: NA
v_call: TRBV2
cdr3_nt: TGTGCCAGCAGGGGACAACCCAATCAGCCCCAGCATTTT
cdr3_aa: CASRGQPNQPQHF

j_call: TRBJ2-1
clone_size: NA
d_call: TRBD2
v_call: TRBV18
cdr3_nt: TGTGCCAGCTCACCATCGTCGGGAGGGAAGGGGAATGAGCAGTTCTTC
cdr3_aa: CASSPSSGGKGNEQFF

j_call: TRBJ1-2
clone_size: NA
d_call: TRBD1
v_call: TRBV15
cdr3_nt: TGTGCCACCAGCAGAGATATAGTAGGAGGCAGGGGGAAGGCCTGCACCTTC
cdr3_aa: CATSRDIVGGRGKACTF

j_call: TRBJ1-5
clone_size: NA
d_call: NA
v_call: TRBV21-1
cdr3_nt: TGTGCCAGCAGCAAAGTCGGCAATCAGCCCCAGCATTTT
cdr3_aa: CASSKVGNQPQHF

j_call: TRBJ2-4
clone_size: NA
d_call: NA
v_call: TRBV28
cdr3_nt: TGTGCCAGCAGTTTATGGGGCGCGAAGGGCATTCAGTACTTC
cdr3_aa: CASSLWGAKGIQYF

j_call: TRBJ2-1
clone_size: NA
d_call: TRBD2
v_call: TRBV29-1
cdr3_nt: TGCAGCGTCGATGGACTAGCGGCAAGCTCCTACAATGAGCAGTTCTTC
cdr3_aa: CSVDGLAASSYNEQFF

j_call: TRBJ2-7
clone_size: NA
d_call: TRBD2
v_call: TRBV19
cdr3_nt: TGTGCCAGTAGTCGTGGACTAGCGGGAGGAGTGCCCCGAGAGCAGTACTTC
cdr3_aa: CASSRGLAGGVPREQYF

j_call: TRBJ1-1
clone_size: few
d_call: NA
v_call: TRBV28
cdr3_nt: TGTGCCAGCAGGGAAAGGTACTCTGAAGCTTTCTTT
cdr3_aa: CASRERYSEAFF

j_call: TRBJ2-3
clone_size: many
d_call: TRBD2
v_call: TRBV5-1
cdr3_nt: TGCGCCAGCAGCGGAGGGACTAGCGGAAATACGCAGTATTTT
cdr3_aa: CASSGGTSGNTQYF

j_call: TRBJ2-3
clone_size: NA
d_call: NA
v_call: TRBV5-1
cdr3_nt: TGCGCCAGCAGCTGGGCTTGGGGAGGAACCACAGATACGCAGTATTTT
cdr3_aa: CASSWAWGGTTDTQYF

j_call: TRBJ2-1
clone_size: NA
d_call: TRBD1
v_call: TRBV12-5
cdr3_nt: TGTGCTAGTGGTGTCTCAGGGGGCGCGGGCGTCTACAATGAGCAGTTCTTC
cdr3_aa: CASGVSGGAGVYNEQFF

j_call: TRBJ1-2
clone_size: NA
d_call: NA
v_call: TRBV15
cdr3_nt: TGTGCCACCAGCTCCCGGTTAAAGCCTAACTATGGCTACACCTTC
cdr3_aa: CATSSRLKPNYGYTF

j_call: TRBJ1-1
clone_size: NA
d_call: NA
v_call: TRBV27
cdr3_nt: TGTGCCAGCAGTTTAACGAGGGGGGTTGAAGCTTTCTTT
cdr3_aa: CASSLTRGVEAFF

j_call: TRBJ1-5
clone_size: NA
d_call: NA
v_call: TRBV28
cdr3_nt: TGTGCCAGCAGTTCCCCGACGGAGGCCGCCAGGACCCAGCATTTT
cdr3_aa: CASSSPTEAARTQHF

j_call: TRBJ2-3
clone_size: NA
d_call: NA
v_call: TRBV10-3
cdr3_nt: TGTGCCATCTCAGCAACCAACACAGATACGCAGTATTTT
cdr3_aa: CAISATNTDTQYF

j_call: TRBJ2-5
clone_size: NA
d_call: NA
v_call: TRBV2
cdr3_nt: TGTGCCAGCAAGGGAGGAGAGACCCAGTACTTC
cdr3_aa: CASKGGETQYF

j_call: TRBJ2-7
clone_size: once
d_call: NA
v_call: TRBV5-1
cdr3_nt: TGCGCCAGCAGCCCTAAAGGGGGGGCCGCCGCCTACGAGCAGTACTTC
cdr3_aa: CASSPKGGAAAYEQYF

j_call: TRBJ2-3
clone_size: once
d_call: TRBD1
v_call: TRBV29-1
cdr3_nt: TGCAGCGTTGGGGGAGTGACAGGGGGCAAAGGAGATACGCAGTATTTT
cdr3_aa: CSVGGVTGGKGDTQYF

j_call: TRBJ2-3
clone_size: once
d_call: NA
v_call: TRBV29-1
cdr3_nt: TGCAGCGTTGAGATCAGCACAGATACGCAGTATTTT
cdr3_aa: CSVEISTDTQYF

j_call: TRBJ2-1
clone_size: NA
d_call: TRBD2
v_call: TRBV6-1
cdr3_nt: TGTGCCAGCAGTGAAGGATTAGCGGGAGCCTACAATGAGCAGTTCTTC
cdr3_aa: CASSEGLAGAYNEQFF

j_call: TRBJ2-1
clone_size: NA
d_call: TRBD2
v_call: TRBV4-1
cdr3_nt: TGCGCCAGCAGCCGTTTAGCGGGAGTCGTCTACAATGAGCAGTTCTTC
cdr3_aa: CASSRLAGVVYNEQFF

j_call: TRBJ2-3
clone_size: many
d_call: TRBD2
v_call: TRBV7-9
cdr3_nt: TGTGCCAGCAGCAGGATCTTTGGGGGGGCAGATACGCAGTATTTT
cdr3_aa: CASSRIFGGADTQYF

j_call: TRBJ2-7
clone_size: many
d_call: TRBD2
v_call: TRBV28
cdr3_nt: TGTGCCAGCAGTTTGTCGGACGCCCTCCTAGCGGGAGGGCCGAACGAGCAGTACTTC
cdr3_aa: CASSLSDALLAGGPNEQYF

j_call: TRBJ2-3
clone_size: NA
d_call: NA
v_call: TRBV27
cdr3_nt: TGTGCCAGCAGTTTATTGGCGCATCGGACAGATACGCAGTATTTT
cdr3_aa: CASSLLAHRTDTQYF

j_call: TRBJ1-5
clone_size: few
d_call: NA
v_call: TRBV6-1
cdr3_nt: TGTGCCAGCAGTGGGACGGGGGGAGGTCAGCCCCAGCATTTT
cdr3_aa: CASSGTGGGQPQHF

j_call: TRBJ2-7
clone_size: NA
d_call: NA
v_call: TRBV7-2
cdr3_nt: TGTGCCAGCAGCCCGGACCCAACCCACGGCTCGTACGAGCAGTACTTC
cdr3_aa: CASSPDPTHGSYEQYF

j_call: TRBJ2-7
clone_size: NA
d_call: NA
v_call: TRBV5-1
cdr3_nt: TGCGCCAGCGGAGGGCCCTCCTACGAGCAGTACTTC
cdr3_aa: CASGGPSYEQYF

j_call: TRBJ1-5
clone_size: NA
d_call: NA
v_call: TRBV7-6
cdr3_nt: TGTGCCAGCAGCTTAGCTGGGGGGAATCAGCCCCAGCATTTT
cdr3_aa: CASSLAGGNQPQHF

j_call: TRBJ2-1
clone_size: NA
d_call: TRBD2
v_call: TRBV5-1
cdr3_nt: TGCGCCAGCAGCTGGGGACTAGCGGGAGCTTTTAATGAGCAGTTCTTC
cdr3_aa: CASSWGLAGAFNEQFF

j_call: TRBJ2-7
clone_size: NA
d_call: NA
v_call: TRBV6-5
cdr3_nt: TGTGCCAGCCGTAGCGGCCAAAACTCCTACGAGCAGTACTTC
cdr3_aa: CASRSGQNSYEQYF

j_call: TRBJ2-5
clone_size: NA
d_call: TRBD2
v_call: TRBV28
cdr3_nt: TGTGCCAGCAGTTTCGTCGCTAGCGGGAGCTTGAGAGAGACCCAGTACTTC
cdr3_aa: CASSFVASGSLRETQYF

j_call: TRBJ2-3
clone_size: NA
d_call: NA
v_call: TRBV11-2
cdr3_nt: TGTGCCAGCAGCCCCGGACCTACCACAGATACGCAGTATTTT
cdr3_aa: CASSPGPTTDTQYF

j_call: TRBJ2-1
clone_size: few
d_call: TRBD2
v_call: TRBV7-8
cdr3_nt: TGTGCCAGCAGCTTAGACGGGGGAAATAGGCTAGCGGGATCGAGCTCCTACAATGAGCAGTTCTTC
cdr3_aa: CASSLDGGNRLAGSSSYNEQFF

j_call: TRBJ2-5
clone_size: NA
d_call: NA
v_call: TRBV7-2
cdr3_nt: TGTGCCAGCAGCTTCGGTGTCTTGGGGAAAGAGACCCAGTACTTC
cdr3_aa: CASSFGVLGKETQYF

j_call: TRBJ1-1
clone_size: NA
d_call: NA
v_call: TRBV18
cdr3_nt: TGTGCCAGCTCACCACCTTCGGGAGAATCAGCTTTCTTT
cdr3_aa: CASSPPSGESAFF

j_call: TRBJ2-7
clone_size: NA
d_call: TRBD2
v_call: TRBV7-2
cdr3_nt: TGTGCCAGCAGCTTTGTAGCGGGAGGGCCCCACGAGCAGTACTTC
cdr3_aa: CASSFVAGGPHEQYF

j_call: TRBJ1-1
clone_size: once
d_call: NA
v_call: TRBV7-9
cdr3_nt: TGTGCCAGCAGCCTCCAGGGCGACACTGAAGCTTTCTTT
cdr3_aa: CASSLQGDTEAFF